Listed below are T cell receptor beta chains from one sample, sequenced in a study of blood T cell repertoires in COVID-19. TCRdb's table, derived via immunoSEQ multiplex PCR, lists solely in-frame clones and lacks some. There are 85,000 to 100,000 clones in the sample; roughly 75% occur only once, and 7.5% to 9.5% lies in the top ten. Sequencing input: peripheral blood. The receptors originated from a man aged 45 to 65 who had recovered from COVID-19. The CDR3 runs from the conserved cysteine through the conserved F or W. Each record gives: CDR3 protein, clone size, J gene, V gene. The listing skips clone size in some rows; elsewhere it reads once, few, many or a size class.

CDR3 protein: CAIMGGVQETQYF; clone size: NA; J gene: TRBJ2-5; V gene: TRBV10-3
CDR3 protein: CASSGLGTQETQYF; clone size: NA; J gene: TRBJ2-5; V gene: TRBV25-1
CDR3 protein: CASGLVRTRDGYGYTF; clone size: NA; J gene: TRBJ1-2; V gene: TRBV12-5
CDR3 protein: CASSVESGVGQPQHF; clone size: NA; J gene: TRBJ1-5; V gene: TRBV9
CDR3 protein: CATSPRTSGRAWHNEQFF; clone size: NA; J gene: TRBJ2-1; V gene: TRBV15
CDR3 protein: CASSIGLAGSEPYEQYF; clone size: NA; J gene: TRBJ2-7; V gene: TRBV19
CDR3 protein: CASSLGGLTQPPYNEQFF; clone size: NA; J gene: TRBJ2-1; V gene: TRBV5-1
CDR3 protein: CASSQRRSGGELFF; clone size: NA; J gene: TRBJ2-2; V gene: TRBV3-1/TRBV3-2
CDR3 protein: CATRGLGNQPQHF; clone size: NA; J gene: TRBJ1-5; V gene: TRBV6-5
CDR3 protein: CASSLEWGQGETYEQYF; clone size: NA; J gene: TRBJ2-7; V gene: TRBV5-1
CDR3 protein: CASTPGPRWGYTF; clone size: NA; J gene: TRBJ1-2; V gene: TRBV28
CDR3 protein: CASSGGALEKLFF; clone size: NA; J gene: TRBJ1-4; V gene: TRBV7-9
CDR3 protein: CASSSYGTGGYEQYF; clone size: many; J gene: TRBJ2-7; V gene: TRBV5-4
CDR3 protein: CASSLSLGGKTEAFF; clone size: NA; J gene: TRBJ1-1; V gene: TRBV27
CDR3 protein: CASSYAGTSIPYNEQFF; clone size: NA; J gene: TRBJ2-1; V gene: TRBV28
CDR3 protein: CASSQIRDRAFSEQYF; clone size: few; J gene: TRBJ2-7; V gene: TRBV3-1/TRBV3-2